This T cell receptor beta chain is from a study of patients and donors after allogeneic stem cell transplantation (dated by TCRdb to the early 2020s). Of note for this clonotype: Its cognate antigen has yet to be identified. Per-base qualities were not stored, and no clone one base away is much larger.

V sheds 5 bases and J sheds 4 bases, leaving 18 bases between their ends. Including the terminal cysteine and phenylalanine, the CDR3 comprises 16 residues. The read is trimmed to its CDR3 DNA, 48 bases read in frame from base 1. In the germline V gene (reference sequence), CDR1 corresponds to LNHDA and CDR2 to SQIVND. The library was prepared using RT-PCR. This sample was sequenced with a NextSeq 550. Through fastp at Q25 and MiXCR, TCRdb rebuilt clones from the public reads, retaining in-frame beta chains. CDR3 protein sequences are deduplicated, and each keeps its most common genes and DNA. The sample yields 70,000 to 95,000 distinct CDR3 sequences; 5% were counted once. The leading ten clones occupy roughly 2.5% of the sample.

This receptor was identified in a human donor who was either an allogeneic HSCT recipient or a stem cell or donor lymphocyte infusion donor (not recorded which). It is not recorded whose cells these are; they may come from a transplant donor. The chain couples TRBV19 to TRBJ2-1; TRBD2 could be the D gene, as 7 bases match. The sample taken for sequencing was blood, either unsorted or a sorted T cell fraction (not recorded which). The sequenced DNA: TGTGCCAGTAGTCGTCAGGGGAGGGCGGCGTACAATGAGCAGTTCTTC. Translated, this gives CASSRQGRAAYNEQFF.